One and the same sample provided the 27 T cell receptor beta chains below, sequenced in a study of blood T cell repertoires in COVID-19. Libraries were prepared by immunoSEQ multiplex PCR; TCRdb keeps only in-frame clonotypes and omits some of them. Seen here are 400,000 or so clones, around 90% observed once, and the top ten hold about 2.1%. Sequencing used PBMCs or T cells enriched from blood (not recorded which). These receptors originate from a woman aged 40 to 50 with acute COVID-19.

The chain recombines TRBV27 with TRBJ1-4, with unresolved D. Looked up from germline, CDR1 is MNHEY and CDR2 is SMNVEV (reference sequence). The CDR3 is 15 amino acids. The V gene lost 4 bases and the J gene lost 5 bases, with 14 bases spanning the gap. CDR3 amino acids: CASSSLEGVNEKLFF. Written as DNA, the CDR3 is TGTGCCAGCAGTTCCCTAGAGGGTGTGAATGAAAAACTGTTTTTT.

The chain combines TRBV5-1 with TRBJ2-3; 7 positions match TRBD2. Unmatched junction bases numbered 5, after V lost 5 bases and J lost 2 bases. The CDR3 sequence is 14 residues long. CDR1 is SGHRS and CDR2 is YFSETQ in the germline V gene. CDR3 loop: CASRGGTPTDTQYF. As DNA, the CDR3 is TGCGCCAGCAGGGGGGGGACTCCCACAGATACGCAGTATTTT.

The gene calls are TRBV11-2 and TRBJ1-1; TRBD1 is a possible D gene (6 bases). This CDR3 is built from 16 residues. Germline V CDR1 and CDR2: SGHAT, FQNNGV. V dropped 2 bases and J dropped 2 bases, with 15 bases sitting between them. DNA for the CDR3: TGTGCCAGCAGCTTACAAGGACAGTGGCCCAACACTGAAGCTTTCTTT. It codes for CASSLQGQWPNTEAFF. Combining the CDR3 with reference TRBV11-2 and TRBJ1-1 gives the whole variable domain EAGVAQSPRYKIIEKRQSVAFWCNPISGHATLYWYQQILGQGPKLLIQFQNNGVVDDSQLPKDRFSAERLKGVDSTLKIQPAKLEDSAVYLCASSLQGQWPNTEAFFGQGTRLTVV.

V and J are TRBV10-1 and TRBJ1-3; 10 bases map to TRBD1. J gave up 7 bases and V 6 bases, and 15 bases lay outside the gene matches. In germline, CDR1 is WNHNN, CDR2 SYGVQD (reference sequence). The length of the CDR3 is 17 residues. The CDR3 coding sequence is TGCGCCAGCAGGCCAAACAAGGGACAGGGGTTAGGCAACACCATATATTTT. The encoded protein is CASRPNKGQGLGNTIYF.

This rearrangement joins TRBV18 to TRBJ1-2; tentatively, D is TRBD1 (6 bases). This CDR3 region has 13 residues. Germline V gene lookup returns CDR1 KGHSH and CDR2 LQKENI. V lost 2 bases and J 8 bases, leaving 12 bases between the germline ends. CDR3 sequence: CASSPLQGQGYTF. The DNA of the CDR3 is TGTGCCAGCTCACCATTGCAGGGGCAAGGCTACACCTTC.

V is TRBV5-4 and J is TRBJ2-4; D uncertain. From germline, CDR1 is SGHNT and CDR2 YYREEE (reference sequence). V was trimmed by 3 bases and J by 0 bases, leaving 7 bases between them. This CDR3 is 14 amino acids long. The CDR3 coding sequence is TGTGCCAGCAGCTCAGGTGGAGCCAAAAACATTCAGTACTTC. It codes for CASSSGGAKNIQYF.

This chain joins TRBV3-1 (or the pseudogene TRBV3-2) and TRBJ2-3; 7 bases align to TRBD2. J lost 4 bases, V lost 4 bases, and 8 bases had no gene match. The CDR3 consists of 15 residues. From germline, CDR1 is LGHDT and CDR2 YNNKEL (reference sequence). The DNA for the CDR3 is TGTGCCAGCAGCCCGGTGCAGCGGGGCGCAGATACGCAGTATTTT. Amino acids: CASSPVQRGADTQYF.

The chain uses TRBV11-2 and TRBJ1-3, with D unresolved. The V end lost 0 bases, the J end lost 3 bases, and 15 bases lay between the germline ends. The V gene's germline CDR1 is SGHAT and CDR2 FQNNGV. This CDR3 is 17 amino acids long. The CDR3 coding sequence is TGTGCCAGCAGCTTAGAGGGAGGCAGATGGTTTGGAAACACCATATATTTT. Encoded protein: CASSLEGGRWFGNTIYF.

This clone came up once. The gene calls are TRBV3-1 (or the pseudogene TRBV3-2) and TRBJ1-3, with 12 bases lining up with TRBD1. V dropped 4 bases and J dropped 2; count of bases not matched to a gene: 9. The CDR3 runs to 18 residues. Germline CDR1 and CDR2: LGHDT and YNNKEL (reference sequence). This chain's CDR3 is CASSPGQGAIRAGNTIYF. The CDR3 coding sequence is TGTGCCAGCAGCCCGGGACAGGGGGCCATAAGGGCTGGAAACACCATATATTTT.

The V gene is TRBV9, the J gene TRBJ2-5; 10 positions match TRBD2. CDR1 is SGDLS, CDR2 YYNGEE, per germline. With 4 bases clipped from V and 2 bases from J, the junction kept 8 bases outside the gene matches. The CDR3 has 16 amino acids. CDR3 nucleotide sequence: TGTGCCAGCAGCTCCGGACTAGCGGAGGGACAAGAGACCCAGTACTTC. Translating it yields CASSSGLAEGQETQYF.

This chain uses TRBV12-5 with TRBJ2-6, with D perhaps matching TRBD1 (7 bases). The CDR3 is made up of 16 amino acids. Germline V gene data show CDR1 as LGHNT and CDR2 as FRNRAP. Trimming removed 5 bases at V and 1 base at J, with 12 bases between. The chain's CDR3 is CASGPAGGSGANVLTF. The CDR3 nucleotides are TGTGCTAGTGGTCCGGCAGGGGGGTCTGGGGCCAACGTCCTGACTTTC.

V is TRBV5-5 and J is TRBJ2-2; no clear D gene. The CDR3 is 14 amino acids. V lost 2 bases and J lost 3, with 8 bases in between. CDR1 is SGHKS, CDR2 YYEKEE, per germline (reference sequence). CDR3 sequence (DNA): TGTGCCAGCAGCTTTACAAGATACACCGGGGAGCTGTTTTTT. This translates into CASSFTRYTGELFF.

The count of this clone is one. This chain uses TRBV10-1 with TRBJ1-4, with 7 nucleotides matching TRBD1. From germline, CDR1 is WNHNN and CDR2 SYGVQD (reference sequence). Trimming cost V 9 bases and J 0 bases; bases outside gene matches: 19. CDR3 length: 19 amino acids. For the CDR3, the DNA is TGCGCCAGAAACTGCCTCAGGGGGGCGAGCCCGACAACTAATGAAAAACTGTTTTTT. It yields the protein CARNCLRGASPTTNEKLFF.

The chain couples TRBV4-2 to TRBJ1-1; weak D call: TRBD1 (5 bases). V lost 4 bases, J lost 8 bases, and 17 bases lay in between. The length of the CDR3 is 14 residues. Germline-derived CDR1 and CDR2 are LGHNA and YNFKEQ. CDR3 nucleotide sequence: TGTGCCAGCAGCCGGGAAGGAACGGGGGGAGAAGCTTTCTTT. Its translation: CASSREGTGGEAFF.

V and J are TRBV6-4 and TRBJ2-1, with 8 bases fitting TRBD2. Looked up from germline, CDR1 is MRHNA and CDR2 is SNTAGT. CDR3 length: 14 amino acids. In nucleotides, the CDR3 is TGTGCAGCCCCGGGACTAGAAACATTCGACGAGCAGTTCTTC. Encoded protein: CAAPGLETFDEQFF.

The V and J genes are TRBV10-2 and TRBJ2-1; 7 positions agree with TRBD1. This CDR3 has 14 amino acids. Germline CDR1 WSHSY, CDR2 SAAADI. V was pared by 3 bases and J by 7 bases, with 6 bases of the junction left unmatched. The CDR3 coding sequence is TGCGCCAGCAGTGACGGGCAGGGGGTAAATGAGCAGTTCTTC. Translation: CASSDGQGVNEQFF.

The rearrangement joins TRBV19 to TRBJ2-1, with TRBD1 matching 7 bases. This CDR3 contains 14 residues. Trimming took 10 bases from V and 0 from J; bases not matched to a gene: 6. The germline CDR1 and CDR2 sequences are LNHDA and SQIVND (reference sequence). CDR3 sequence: CATNRDSSYNEQFF. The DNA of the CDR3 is TGTGCCACAAACCGGGACAGCTCCTACAATGAGCAGTTCTTC. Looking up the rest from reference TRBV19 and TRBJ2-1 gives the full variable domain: DGGITQSPKYLFRKEGQNVTLSCEQNLNHDAMYWYRQDPGQGLRLIYYSQIVNDFQKGDIAEGYSVSREKKESFPLTVTSAQKNPTAFYLCATNRDSSYNEQFFGPGTRLTVL.

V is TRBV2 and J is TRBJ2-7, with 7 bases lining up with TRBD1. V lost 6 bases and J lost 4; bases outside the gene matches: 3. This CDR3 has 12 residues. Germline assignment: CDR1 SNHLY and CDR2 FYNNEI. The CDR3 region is CASRPQGYEQYF. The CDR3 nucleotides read TGTGCCAGCAGACCACAGGGGTACGAGCAGTACTTC.

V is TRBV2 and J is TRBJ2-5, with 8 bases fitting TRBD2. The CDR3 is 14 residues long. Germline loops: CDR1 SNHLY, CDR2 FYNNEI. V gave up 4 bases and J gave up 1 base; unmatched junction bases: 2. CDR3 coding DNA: TGTGCCAGCAGTGGAACTAGCGGCCAAGAGACCCAGTACTTC. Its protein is CASSGTSGQETQYF.

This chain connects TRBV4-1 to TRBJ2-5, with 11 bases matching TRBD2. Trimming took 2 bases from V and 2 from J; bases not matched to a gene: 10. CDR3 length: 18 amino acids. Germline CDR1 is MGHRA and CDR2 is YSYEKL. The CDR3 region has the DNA TGCGCCAGCAGCCAAAATAGCGGGGGGGCCGTTTCTCAAGAGACCCAGTACTTC. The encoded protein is CASSQNSGGAVSQETQYF.

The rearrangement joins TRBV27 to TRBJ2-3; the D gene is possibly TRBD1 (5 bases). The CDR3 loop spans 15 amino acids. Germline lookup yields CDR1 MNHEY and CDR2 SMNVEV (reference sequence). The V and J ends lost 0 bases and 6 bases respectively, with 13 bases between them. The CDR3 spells CASSLSGATSDTQYF. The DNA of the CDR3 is TGTGCCAGCAGTTTATCTGGGGCCACCAGCGATACGCAGTATTTT.

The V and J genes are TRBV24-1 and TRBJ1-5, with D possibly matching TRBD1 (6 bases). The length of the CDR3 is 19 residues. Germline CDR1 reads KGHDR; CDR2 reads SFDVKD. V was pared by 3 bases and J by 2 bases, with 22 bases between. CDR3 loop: CATSDKRAGAHRGNQPQHF. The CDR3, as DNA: TGTGCCACCAGTGATAAGAGGGCAGGGGCGCACCGTGGCAATCAGCCCCAGCATTTT.

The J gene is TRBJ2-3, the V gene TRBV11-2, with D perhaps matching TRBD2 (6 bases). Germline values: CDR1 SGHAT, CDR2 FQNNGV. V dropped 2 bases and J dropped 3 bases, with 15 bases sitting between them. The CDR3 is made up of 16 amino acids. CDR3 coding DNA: TGTGCCAGCAGCTTAAGTCCTGGGGGGTCAACAGATACGCAGTATTTT. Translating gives CASSLSPGGSTDTQYF.

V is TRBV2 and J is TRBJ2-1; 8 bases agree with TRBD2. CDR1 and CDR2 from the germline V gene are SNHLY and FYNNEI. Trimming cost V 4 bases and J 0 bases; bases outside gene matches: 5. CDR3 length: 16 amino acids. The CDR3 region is CASSGTGGSSYNEQFF. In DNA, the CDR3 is TGTGCCAGCAGTGGGACGGGGGGGAGCTCCTACAATGAGCAGTTCTTC.

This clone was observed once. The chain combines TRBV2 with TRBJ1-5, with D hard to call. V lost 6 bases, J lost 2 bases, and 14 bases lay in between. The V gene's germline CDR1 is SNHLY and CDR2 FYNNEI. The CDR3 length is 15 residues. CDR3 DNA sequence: TGTGCCAGCAGCCTAGAGAGGCCAGGCAATCAGCCCCAGCATTTT. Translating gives CASSLERPGNQPQHF.

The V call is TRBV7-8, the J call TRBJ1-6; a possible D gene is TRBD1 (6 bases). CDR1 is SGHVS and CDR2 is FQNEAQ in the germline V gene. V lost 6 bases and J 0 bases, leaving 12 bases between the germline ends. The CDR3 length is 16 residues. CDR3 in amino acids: CASSTGSGSYNSPLHF. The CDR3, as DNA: TGTGCCAGCAGTACAGGGAGTGGCTCCTATAATTCACCCCTCCACTTT. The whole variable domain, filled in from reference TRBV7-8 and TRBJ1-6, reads GAGVSQSPRYKVAKRGQDVALRCDPISGHVSLFWYQQALGQGPEFLTYFQNEAQLDKSGLPSDRFFAERPEGSVSTLKIQRTQQEDSAVYLCASSTGSGSYNSPLHFGNGTRLTVT.

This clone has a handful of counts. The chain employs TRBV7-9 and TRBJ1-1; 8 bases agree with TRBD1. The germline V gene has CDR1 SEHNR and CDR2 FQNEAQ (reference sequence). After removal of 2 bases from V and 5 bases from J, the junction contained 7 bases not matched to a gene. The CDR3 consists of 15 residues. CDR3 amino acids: CASSLSGQGGTEAFF. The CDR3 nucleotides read TGTGCCAGCAGCTTAAGCGGACAGGGCGGAACTGAAGCTTTCTTT.